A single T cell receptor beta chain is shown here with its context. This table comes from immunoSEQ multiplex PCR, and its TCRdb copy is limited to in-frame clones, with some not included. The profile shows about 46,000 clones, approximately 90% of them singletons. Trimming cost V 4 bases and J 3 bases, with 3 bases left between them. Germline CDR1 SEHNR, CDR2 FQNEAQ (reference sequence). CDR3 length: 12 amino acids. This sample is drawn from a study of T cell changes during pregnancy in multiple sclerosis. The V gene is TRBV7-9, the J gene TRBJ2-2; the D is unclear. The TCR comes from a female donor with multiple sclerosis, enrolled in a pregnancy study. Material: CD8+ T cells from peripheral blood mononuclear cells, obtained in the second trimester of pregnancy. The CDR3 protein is CASSSDTGELFF. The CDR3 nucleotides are TGTGCCAGCAGCTCCGACACCGGGGAGCTGTTTTTT.